This T cell receptor (beta chain) was identified in a study of blood T cell repertoires in COVID-19. Original processing methods: Amplification with reference gene primers provided the estimates of nucleated cell counts. Assay: immunoSEQ multiplex PCR; the TCRdb copy retains only in-frame clones and omits some. Clonal size and the V and J genes are those of that table, whereas D and trimming came from the DNA. The repertoire includes 200,000 to 300,000 clones, 86% of them detected once, and around 2.4% sits in the top ten. After removal of 1 base from V and 6 bases from J, the junction contained 5 bases not matched to a gene. Germline CDR1 is SGHTA and CDR2 is FQGNSA. The CDR3 runs 16 residues. The participants were between about 18 and 95 years old and came from some 23 US areas.

The rearrangement joins TRBV7-2 to TRBJ2-2; TRBD2 matches at 10 bases. This receptor was taken from a woman under 30 who had recovered from COVID-19. The sequenced sample was PBMCs or T cells enriched from blood (not recorded which). CDR3 nucleotide sequence: TGTGCCAGCAGCTTAGGGAGTGGACTAGCGGCCGGGGAGCTGTTTTTT. Translation: CASSLGSGLAAGELFF.